The present TCR beta chain was sequenced within a study of metastatic and nonmetastatic thyroid tumors. Study-wide background: Repertoire comparisons spanned blood and tumor or nodule tissue from malignant and benign thyroid patients.

As originally analysed: A classifier of distant metastasis in papillary thyroid cancer was built from CDR3 differences (across clinicopathological groups). TCRdb reprocessed the PCR reads via MiXCR. In this record, the V and J calls reflect TCRdb's handling and not the investigators' own analysis. The table has some 55,000 clones, less than 30% seen once. This clone was observed a handful of times. The entire patient cohort was treatment-naive prior to thyroid surgery. This CDR3 has 14 amino acids. Germline loops: CDR1 MNHNS, CDR2 SASEGT. The V and J ends lost 5 bases and 5 bases, in that order; junction bases with no gene match: 4.

The rearrangement links TRBV6-1 to TRBJ2-3; 10 bases map to TRBD2. The source is a female donor with papillary thyroid cancer or a benign thyroid nodule (not recorded which). Some clones in this sample may be carry-over from other donors' samples. What was sequenced was blood. CDR3 sequence reads: CASSLAGVVDTQYF. CDR3 in DNA: TGTGCCAGCAGTCTAGCGGGAGTAGTAGATACGCAGTATTTT.